One sample yielded the 7 T cell receptor beta chains listed below, sequenced in a study of T cell clonotyping in hematopoietic cell transplantation. Generated by immunoSEQ multiplex PCR, the TCRdb table keeps only in-frame clones and is missing some. The sample contains approximately 70,000 clones, 94% of which appear only once. The sample was peripheral blood mononuclear cells. These receptors were collected from a man aged 45 to 65 in good health. Some clones in this sample may be carry-over from other donors' samples.

The chain couples TRBV27 to TRBJ2-2; possible D gene TRBD1, 6 bases. The CDR3 length is 14 residues. CDR1 MNHEY and CDR2 SMNVEV come from the germline V gene (reference sequence). Deletions cut 5 bases from V and 6 bases from J, with 13 bases between. Written as DNA, the CDR3 is TGTGCCAGCAGTCTAAATACAGGGCCCGGGGAGCTGTTTTTT. Amino acids: CASSLNTGPGELFF.

This chain links TRBV27 with TRBJ2-1; D not certain. Germline V gives CDR1 MNHEY, CDR2 SMNVEV (reference sequence). The CDR3 extends over 14 amino acids. Trimming left V 3 bases short and J 7 bases short, with 13 bases between. The CDR3 protein is CASSFGPADNEQFF. The CDR3 DNA follows: TGTGCCAGCAGTTTCGGGCCTGCCGATAATGAGCAGTTCTTC.

The J gene is TRBJ1-5, the V gene TRBV6-5; the D gene is possibly TRBD1 (5 bases). The germline gives CDR1 MNHEY, CDR2 SVGAGI. The CDR3 sequence is 15 residues long. V lost 0 bases and J 0 bases, leaving 6 bases between the germline ends. The CDR3 nucleotides read TGTGCCAGCAGTTACTCCAGGGATAGCAATCAGCCCCAGCATTTT. Translated, it gives CASSYSRDSNQPQHF.

The CDR3 spells CASSRTGSPDYEQYF. The CDR3 DNA follows: TGCGCCAGCAGCCGGACCGGGTCCCCCGACTACGAGCAGTACTTC. V and J are TRBV5-1 and TRBJ2-7; D gene ambiguous. V lost 4 bases and J 3 bases, leaving 17 bases between the germline ends. The germline V gene has CDR1 SGHRS and CDR2 YFSETQ. CDR3 length: 15 residues.

This clone was seen just once. The rearrangement links TRBV18 to TRBJ2-7, with D perhaps matching TRBD1 (6 bases). This CDR3 spans 14 amino acids. Per germline, CDR1 KGHSH and CDR2 LQKENI. Trimming left V 1 base short and J 0 bases short, with 7 bases between. CDR3 region: CASSPRTDSYEQYF. The CDR3 bases are TGTGCCAGCTCACCACGGACAGACTCCTACGAGCAGTACTTC. Together with reference TRBV18 and TRBJ2-7, the CDR3 gives the full variable domain: NAGVMQNPRHLVRRRGQEARLRCSPMKGHSHVYWYRQLPEEGLKFMVYLQKENIIDESGMPKERFSAEFPKEGPSILRIQQVVRGDSAAYFCASSPRTDSYEQYFGPGTRLTVT.

This chain connects TRBV19 to TRBJ2-4; D assignment may be TRBD1 or TRBD2 (5 bases each). V was trimmed by 4 bases and J by 7 bases, leaving 20 bases between them. In germline, CDR1 is LNHDA, CDR2 SQIVND (reference sequence). CDR3 length equals 16 residues. The chain's CDR3 is CASSTGTVRVGNIQYF. The CDR3 DNA sequence: TGTGCCAGTAGTACGGGGACCGTTAGGGTGGGGAACATTCAGTACTTC.

CDR3 loop: CASSITSGSGNTIYF. The CDR3 DNA reads TGTGCCAGTAGTATTACCTCGGGTTCTGGAAACACCATATATTTT. The rearrangement uses TRBV19 and TRBJ1-3, with D hard to call. Trimming cost V 3 bases and J 1 base, with 10 bases left between them. Germline-derived CDR1 and CDR2 are LNHDA and SQIVND (reference sequence). The CDR3 spans 15 residues.